The 30 T cell receptor beta chains below come from one sample, sequenced in a study of cytomegalovirus exposure and HLA in healthy donors. This PCR relied on a set of 60 Vbeta primers and 13 Jbeta primers. Profiling relied on immunoSEQ multiplex PCR, and the TCRdb table lists in-frame clones only, not all of them. The sample consists of 160,000 or so clones, less than 85% of them appearing once. The sample comprised PBMCs. The receptors come from a man between 35 and 55 years old in good health and CMV-seronegative.

The rearrangement joins TRBV5-5 to TRBJ1-4, with 9 bases identical to TRBD1. This CDR3 is 16 amino acids long. V lost 4 bases and J lost 6; bases outside the gene matches: 10. Germline V lookup: CDR1 SGHKS, CDR2 YYEKEE (reference sequence). Here the CDR3 DNA reads TGTGCCAGCAGCGGGGGAGTTTGGGACAGGGATGAAAAACTGTTTTTT. Its translation is CASSGGVWDRDEKLFF. The variable domain in full, with the rest retrieved from reference TRBV5-5 and TRBJ1-4, is DAGVTQSPTHLIKTRGQQVTLRCSPISGHKSVSWYQQVLGQGPQFIFQYYEKEERGRGNFPDRFSARQFPNYSSELNVNALLLGDSALYLCASSGGVWDRDEKLFFGSGTQLSVL.

The chain is built from TRBV7-2 and TRBJ1-2; a weak D match, TRBD1 (5 bases). Germline CDR1 reads SGHTA; CDR2 reads FQGNSA. The CDR3 is 14 amino acids. Trimming left V 0 bases short and J 8 bases short, with 13 bases between. The CDR3 region is CASSLARVGRGYTF. DNA of the CDR3: TGTGCCAGCAGCTTAGCGCGAGTGGGGCGGGGCTACACCTTC.

The chain links TRBV7-9 to TRBJ1-1; no firm D call. Deletions cut 2 bases from V and 6 bases from J, with 7 bases between. This CDR3 has 12 residues. Germline CDR1 and CDR2: SEHNR and FQNEAQ (reference sequence). The CDR3 loop reads CASSLSGAEAFF. CDR3 in DNA: TGTGCCAGCAGCTTAAGCGGAGCTGAAGCTTTCTTT. Looking up the rest from reference TRBV7-9 and TRBJ1-1 gives the full variable domain: DTGVSQNPRHKITKRGQNVTFRCDPISEHNRLYWYRQTLGQGPEFLTYFQNEAQLEKSRLLSDRFSAERPKGSFSTLEIQRTEQGDSAMYLCASSLSGAEAFFGQGTRLTVV.

This clone occurred a few times. The chain is built from TRBV5-6 and TRBJ2-7; 11 bases align to TRBD2. The germline V gene has CDR1 SGHDT and CDR2 YYEEEE. The V segment lost 4 bases and the J segment 7 bases; nucleotides outside the gene matches: 7. This CDR3 has 14 amino acids. CDR3 in amino acids: CASSPGLAVLEQYF. The DNA of the CDR3 is TGTGCCAGCAGCCCGGGACTAGCGGTGTTAGAGCAGTACTTC.

The chain links TRBV9 to TRBJ1-6; TRBD1 is a possible D gene (5 bases). CDR1 is SGDLS, CDR2 YYNGEE, per germline. V was trimmed by 0 bases and J by 7 bases, leaving 8 bases between them. The CDR3 covers 14 residues. The CDR3 protein is CASSVGGANSPLHF. The DNA of the CDR3 is TGTGCCAGCAGCGTAGGGGGCGCAAATTCACCCCTCCACTTT.

The V and J genes are TRBV11-2 and TRBJ2-5; TRBD2 matches at 8 bases. The tail of the sequence fits TRBJ2-7 better, so the J call may be wrong. The CDR3 has 15 amino acids. Germline CDR1 SGHAT, CDR2 FQNNGV. The CDR3 region is CASSLASGGIYEQYF. DNA for the CDR3: TGTGCCAGCAGCTTGGCCAGCGGGGGTATCTACGAGCAGTACTTC.

In regard to this clone: At one of its ends the junction is not consistent with the germline gene, which may arise from a read error. The chain combines TRBV7-9 with TRBJ2-3; TRBD1 matches 8 bases. CDR1 and CDR2 (germline): SEHNR, FQNEAQ (reference sequence). The CDR3 has 15 amino acids. In DNA form, the CDR3 reads TGTTCCAGCAGCCACTTGCCCCGGGACAGGGATACGCAGTATTTT. It yields the protein CSSSHLPRDRDTQYF. Drawing the rest from reference TRBV7-9 and TRBJ2-3, the complete variable domain is DTGVSQNPRHKITKRGQNVTFRCDPISEHNRLYWYRQTLGQGPEFLTYFQNEAQLEKSRLLSDRFSAERPKGSFSTLEIQRTEQGDSAMYLCSSSHLPRDRDTQYFGPGTRLTVL.

This chain connects TRBV25-1 to TRBJ2-2, with D possibly matching TRBD1 (5 bases). In germline, CDR1 is MGHDK, CDR2 SYGVNS. The CDR3 runs to 13 residues. Between the trimmed V and J ends, which lost 5 bases and 1 base, there was a span of 5 bases. CDR3 protein: CASSQGNTGELFF. The CDR3 coding sequence is TGTGCCAGCAGTCAGGGGAACACCGGGGAGCTGTTTTTT.

The chain links TRBV7-6 to TRBJ2-5; 14 bases agree with TRBD2. The CDR3 consists of 17 residues. Looked up from germline, CDR1 is SGHVS and CDR2 is FNYEAQ. V dropped 4 bases and J dropped 5; count of bases not matched to a gene: 9. The CDR3 DNA reads TGTGCCAGCAGCTCGACTAGCGGGGGGGCCTTCTTGGAGACCCAGTACTTC. Translated, it gives CASSSTSGGAFLETQYF.

The chain has TRBV11-2 and TRBJ1-1; D not certain. The CDR3 sequence is 13 residues long. Per the germline V gene, CDR1 is SGHAT and CDR2 is FQNNGV. The V and J ends lost 0 bases and 4 bases respectively, with 6 bases between them. The CDR3 reads CASSLEAGTEAFF. CDR3 sequence (DNA): TGTGCCAGCAGCTTAGAGGCGGGCACTGAAGCTTTCTTT.

This clone was seen once. The V gene is TRBV7-2, the J gene TRBJ2-5; 10 nucleotides agree with TRBD2. J lost 11 bases, V lost 5 bases, and 14 bases had no gene match. CDR1 is SGHTA and CDR2 is FQGNSA in the germline V gene. CDR3 length: 15 residues. CDR3 sequence reads: CASSRSGGALIEQYF. The CDR3 nucleotides read TGTGCCAGCAGCCGGAGCGGGGGGGCCTTAATTGAGCAGTACTTC.

This chain connects TRBV5-1 to TRBJ2-5; 10 nucleotides agree with TRBD1. The V and J ends lost 0 bases and 5 bases, in that order; junction bases with no gene match: 4. The CDR3 covers 15 residues. Looked up from germline, CDR1 is SGHRS and CDR2 is YFSETQ. The CDR3 DNA sequence: TGCGCCAGCAGCTTGGGGGACAGGGGCTGGGAGACCCAGTACTTC. Translated: CASSLGDRGWETQYF.

The chain is built from TRBV7-3 and TRBJ2-2; weak D call: TRBD1 (6 bases). This CDR3 is built from 16 residues. Per the germline V gene, CDR1 is SGHTA and CDR2 is FQGTGA. With 3 bases removed from V and 4 bases from J, the gap between germline ends came to 15 bases. The CDR3 nucleotides read TGTGCCAGCAGCTTTCAGGCAGGGGTCCCCACCGGGGAGCTGTTTTTT. It is translated as CASSFQAGVPTGELFF.

This rearrangement joins TRBV19 to TRBJ1-5; 10 bases are a match to TRBD1. Germline V gene lookup returns CDR1 LNHDA and CDR2 SQIVND (reference sequence). V was pared by 5 bases and J by 5 bases, with 6 bases of the junction left unmatched. There are 15 residues in the CDR3. CDR3 residues: CASSPSGTGDQPQHF. DNA of the CDR3: TGTGCCAGTAGTCCATCCGGGACAGGGGATCAGCCCCAGCATTTT.

The chain combines TRBV19 with TRBJ2-7; 8 bases map to TRBD1. The CDR3 length is 12 residues. Germline V gene data show CDR1 as LNHDA and CDR2 as SQIVND (reference sequence). The junction had 0 bases not matched to a gene; V was cut back by 6 bases and J by 2 bases. CDR3 in amino acids: CASRDRAYEQYF. CDR3 DNA sequence: TGTGCCAGTAGGGACAGGGCCTACGAGCAGTACTTC.

The J gene is TRBJ2-7, the V gene TRBV6-5; 13 bases are a match to TRBD2. This CDR3 comprises 14 residues. Germline CDR1 and CDR2: MNHEY and SVGAGI. The trim removed 7 bases at V and 6 bases at J, leaving 6 bases unmatched. CDR3 DNA sequence: TGTGCCAGCACCCCGGGACTAGCGGGATTCGAGCAGTACTTC. It yields the protein CASTPGLAGFEQYF.

V gene TRBV6-4 combines with J gene TRBJ2-2; D remains ambiguous. The CDR3 length is 14 residues. V was shortened by 3 bases and J by 6 bases, with 11 bases between the two germline ends. Germline assignment: CDR1 MRHNA and CDR2 SNTAGT. The CDR3 DNA reads as TGTGCCAGCAGTGATTCGGTTCAGGCCGGGGAGCTGTTTTTT. Its translation: CASSDSVQAGELFF.

The chain has TRBV5-8 and TRBJ2-7; possible D gene TRBD1, 6 bases. Germline V lookup: CDR1 SGHTS, CDR2 YDEGEE. CDR3 size: 13 residues. V dropped 4 bases and J dropped 2 bases, with 10 bases sitting between them. This CDR3 reads CASSGDRPYEQYF. CDR3 coding DNA: TGTGCCAGCAGCGGAGACAGGCCCTACGAGCAGTACTTC.

The V gene is TRBV11-2, the J gene TRBJ1-1, with D maybe TRBD1 (5 bases). Germline CDR1 SGHAT, CDR2 FQNNGV. V was trimmed by 2 bases and J by 1 base, leaving 20 bases between them. The CDR3 is 18 amino acids. The CDR3 DNA reads TGTGCCAGCAGCTTAAACGGAGTCAGGGTTGGCCCGAACACTGAAGCTTTCTTT. Translating gives CASSLNGVRVGPNTEAFF.

The chain joins TRBV7-3 to TRBJ2-2, with D possibly TRBD1 on 7 matching bases. Trimming stripped 1 base from V and 7 bases from J, with 13 bases between. Germline values: CDR1 SGHTA, CDR2 FQGTGA. The CDR3 runs to 15 residues. The CDR3 nucleotides are TGTGCCAGCAGCTTAAAAGCAGGGGGGAGCGGGGAGCTGTTTTTT. It is translated as CASSLKAGGSGELFF.

The chain has TRBV6-5 and TRBJ2-2; TRBD2 matches at 8 bases. V was pared by 2 bases and J by 4 bases, with 3 bases of the junction left unmatched. The CDR3 has 15 amino acids. CDR1 and CDR2 (germline): MNHEY, SVGAGI. CDR3 loop: CASSYASGGTGELFF. The CDR3 nucleotides read TGTGCCAGCAGTTACGCCAGCGGGGGCACCGGGGAGCTGTTTTTT.

The chain joins TRBV7-2 to TRBJ2-3; TRBD2 agrees at 8 bases. CDR1 is SGHTA and CDR2 is FQGNSA in the germline V gene. This CDR3 contains 16 residues. Trimming cost V 6 bases and J 1 base; bases outside gene matches: 9. This CDR3 is CASRSGQRGRTDTQYF. In DNA form, the CDR3 reads TGTGCCAGCAGGAGTGGCCAGCGGGGGCGCACAGATACGCAGTATTTT.

The chain couples TRBV30 to TRBJ2-5; D may be TRBD2 (5 bases). V lost 0 bases to trimming and J lost 9 bases, with 14 bases between them. The CDR3 runs to 13 residues. The germline CDR1 and CDR2 sequences are GTSNPN and SVGIG (reference sequence). CDR3 protein: CAWSVRAAVSQYF. In nucleotides, the CDR3 is TGTGCCTGGAGTGTTCGAGCGGCGGTATCCCAGTACTTC.

The CDR3 spells CASSPSGAGVGSNQPQHF. DNA of the CDR3: TGTGCCAGCAGCCCATCGGGGGCGGGGGTTGGTAGCAATCAGCCCCAGCATTTT. This chain connects TRBV7-9 to TRBJ1-5; D is possibly TRBD1 (6 bases). This CDR3 contains 18 residues. Trimming shortened V by 5 bases and J by 0 bases, and 20 bases separated the two germline ends. The germline V gene has CDR1 SEHNR and CDR2 FQNEAQ (reference sequence). Variable domain in full (rest from reference TRBV7-9 and TRBJ1-5): DTGVSQNPRHKITKRGQNVTFRCDPISEHNRLYWYRQTLGQGPEFLTYFQNEAQLEKSRLLSDRFSAERPKGSFSTLEIQRTEQGDSAMYLCASSPSGAGVGSNQPQHFGDGTRLSIL.

The CDR3 coding sequence is TGTGCCAGCAGCGCTGGACTAGCGGCTTCAGATACGCAGTATTTT. This sequence encodes CASSAGLAASDTQYF. The V call is TRBV9, the J call TRBJ2-3, with 10 bases lining up with TRBD2. Germline lookup yields CDR1 SGDLS and CDR2 YYNGEE. CDR3 length: 15 residues. The ends lost 3 bases at V and 4 bases at J; junction bases unmatched: 5. The full variable domain, its missing parts supplied by reference TRBV9 and TRBJ2-3, is DSGVTQTPKHLITATGQRVTLRCSPRSGDLSVYWYQQSLDQGLQFLIQYYNGEERAKGNILERFSAQQFPDLHSELNLSSLELGDSALYFCASSAGLAASDTQYFGPGTRLTVL.

The chain uses TRBV2 and TRBJ2-3, with D perhaps TRBD2 (5 bases). This CDR3 has 16 residues. Germline V gene sequence: CDR1 SNHLY, CDR2 FYNNEI. V lost 1 base to trimming and J lost 3 bases, with 14 bases between them. The CDR3 DNA follows: TGTGCCAGCAGTGAAGTTGTGGGAGCTCGAACAGATACGCAGTATTTT. It yields the protein CASSEVVGARTDTQYF. Using reference TRBV2 and TRBJ2-3 for the parts outside the CDR3, the full variable domain is EPEVTQTPSHQVTQMGQEVILRCVPISNHLYFYWYRQILGQKVEFLVSFYNNEISEKSEIFDDQFSVERPDGSNFTLKIRSTKLEDSAMYFCASSEVVGARTDTQYFGPGTRLTVL.

The chain has TRBV5-1 and TRBJ1-6; D is uncertain. Looked up from germline, CDR1 is SGHRS and CDR2 is YFSETQ. This CDR3 is 13 amino acids long. The V and J ends lost 2 bases and 8 bases respectively, with 8 bases between them. CDR3 loop: CASSLAGYSPLHF. For the CDR3, the DNA is TGCGCCAGCAGCTTAGCCGGTTATTCACCCCTCCACTTT.

The chain recombines TRBV4-1 with TRBJ2-7, with TRBD2 matching 9 bases. CDR1 is MGHRA and CDR2 is YSYEKL in the germline V gene. CDR3 size: 14 residues. With 1 base clipped from V and 5 bases from J, the junction kept 3 bases outside the gene matches. CDR3 loop: CASSQGTSVHEQYF. The DNA for the CDR3 is TGCGCCAGCAGCCAAGGGACTAGCGTCCACGAGCAGTACTTC.

This chain connects TRBV6-4 to TRBJ2-3, with 10 bases matching TRBD2. This CDR3 has 16 amino acids. Germline lookup yields CDR1 MRHNA and CDR2 SNTAGT. V gave up 3 bases and J gave up 2 bases; unmatched junction bases: 5. The chain's CDR3 is CASSEFLAGATDTQYF. CDR3 DNA sequence: TGTGCCAGCAGTGAGTTCCTAGCGGGGGCCACAGATACGCAGTATTTT.

This clone was found a few times. V and J are TRBV30 and TRBJ1-2; D is possibly TRBD1 (6 bases). The CDR3 contains 12 residues. In germline, CDR1 is GTSNPN, CDR2 SVGIG (reference sequence). V shed 0 bases and J shed 6 bases, with 8 bases lying between them. The CDR3 DNA is TGTGCCTGGAGTGTTGGGACACATGGCTACACCTTC. Amino acids: CAWSVGTHGYTF.